Below are 31 T cell receptor beta chains sequenced from a single sample in a study of blood T cell repertoires in COVID-19. Method: immunoSEQ multiplex PCR; TCRdb's copy keeps in-frame clones and lacks some. The sample holds about 190,000 clones, around 86% seen once. Sequencing was performed on PBMCs or T cells enriched from blood (not recorded which). Receptors were obtained from a man in his forties with acute COVID-19.

This chain joins TRBV12-5 and TRBJ2-7; TRBD2 matches 7 bases. CDR3 length equals 15 residues. Germline V gene data show CDR1 as LGHNT and CDR2 as FRNRAP. J was trimmed by 5 bases and V by 0 bases; bases with no gene match: 7. The CDR3 DNA reads TGTGCTAGTGGTTTGGTAACCTGGCGGGGGAACGAGCAGTACTTC. Protein: CASGLVTWRGNEQYF.

This sequence joins TRBV3-1 (or the pseudogene TRBV3-2) and TRBJ1-6; D is perhaps TRBD1 (5 bases). The germline CDR1 and CDR2 sequences are LGHDT and YNNKEL (reference sequence). The CDR3 extends over 14 amino acids. Trimming stripped 6 bases from V and 6 bases from J, with 12 bases between. The CDR3 protein is CASSPTDPNSPLHF. In DNA form, the CDR3 reads TGTGCCAGCAGTCCGACAGATCCTAATTCACCCCTCCACTTT.

In its sample, this clone was seen once. The chain links TRBV6-1 to TRBJ2-4; TRBD2 matches at 9 bases. With V trimmed by 2 bases and J by 0 bases, 11 bases remained unmatched. CDR3 length: 19 amino acids. The germline V gene encodes CDR1 MNHNS and CDR2 SASEGT. This CDR3 is CASSELRLAGRLAKNIQYF. For the CDR3, the DNA is TGTGCCAGCAGTGAATTGAGGCTAGCGGGAAGGCTAGCCAAAAACATTCAGTACTTC.

This chain connects TRBV7-9 to TRBJ1-5; 8 bases align to TRBD1. Germline V gene data show CDR1 as SEHNR and CDR2 as FQNEAQ (reference sequence). Trimming cost V 5 bases and J 5 bases; bases outside gene matches: 8. This CDR3 region has 15 residues. In DNA form, the CDR3 reads TGTGCCAGCAGCGGGCAGGGGGCTAAATATCAGCCCCAGCATTTT. This codes for CASSGQGAKYQPQHF. Filled out from reference TRBV7-9 and TRBJ1-5, the complete variable domain reads DTGVSQNPRHKITKRGQNVTFRCDPISEHNRLYWYRQTLGQGPEFLTYFQNEAQLEKSRLLSDRFSAERPKGSFSTLEIQRTEQGDSAMYLCASSGQGAKYQPQHFGDGTRLSIL.

The rearrangement uses TRBV9 and TRBJ2-1; TRBD2 matches 10 bases. The CDR3 is 16 amino acids. J gave up 6 bases and V 4 bases, and 10 bases lay outside the gene matches. Germline V gene sequence: CDR1 SGDLS, CDR2 YYNGEE. This CDR3 is CASSPSSGRGVNEQFF. As DNA, the CDR3 is TGTGCCAGCAGCCCCTCTAGCGGGAGAGGAGTCAATGAGCAGTTCTTC.

V gene TRBV28 combines with J gene TRBJ1-2; unclear D gene. V shed 6 bases and J shed 2 bases, with 16 bases lying between them. Germline V gene sequence: CDR1 MDHEN, CDR2 SYDVKM. CDR3 length: 15 residues. The DNA of the CDR3 is TGTGCCAGCAGACAAGATCCGGAGGCGAACTATGGCTACACCTTC. Translating it yields CASRQDPEANYGYTF.

This rearrangement joins TRBV5-5 to TRBJ2-1; D perhaps matches TRBD2 (5 bases). Trimming left V 0 bases short and J 2 bases short, with 9 bases between. The germline V gene has CDR1 SGHKS and CDR2 YYEKEE (reference sequence). This CDR3 region has 15 residues. The CDR3 here is CASSLGLLPYNEQFF. CDR3 sequence (DNA): TGTGCCAGCAGCTTGGGACTACTCCCCTACAATGAGCAGTTCTTC. The full variable domain, in which reference TRBV5-5 and TRBJ2-1 provide the parts outside the CDR3, is DAGVTQSPTHLIKTRGQQVTLRCSPISGHKSVSWYQQVLGQGPQFIFQYYEKEERGRGNFPDRFSARQFPNYSSELNVNALLLGDSALYLCASSLGLLPYNEQFFGPGTRLTVL.

V and J are TRBV20-1 and TRBJ1-2; 7 positions match TRBD1. The germline V gene has CDR1 DFQATT and CDR2 SNEGSKA (reference sequence). V trimming: 8 bases; J trimming: 8 bases; junction bases outside the gene matches: 8. The CDR3 is 11 amino acids. The CDR3, as DNA: TGCAGTAAAGCAGGGGGACGCGGCTACACCTTC. Translated, it gives CSKAGGRGYTF.

This chain connects TRBV6-1 to TRBJ1-6; D not resolved. The CDR3 is made up of 15 amino acids. Trimming took off 2 bases at V and 9 bases at J, with 14 bases between the two ends. Per germline, CDR1 MNHNS and CDR2 SASEGT. Here the CDR3 reads CASSERKARLSPLHF. The CDR3 bases are TGTGCCAGCAGTGAAAGGAAGGCCAGACTTTCACCCCTCCACTTT.

This clone showed up many times. The chain uses TRBV11-2 and TRBJ2-5; TRBD1 might be the D (5 bases). This CDR3 comprises 14 residues. Germline V gives CDR1 SGHAT, CDR2 FQNNGV. V was cut by 2 bases and J by 5 bases, with 12 bases left in between. The CDR3 loop is CASSLYKPGETQYF. The CDR3 DNA reads as TGTGCCAGCAGCTTATATAAACCAGGGGAGACCCAGTACTTC.

The V and J genes are TRBV11-2 and TRBJ2-2, with 8 bases lining up with TRBD2. V gave up 5 bases and J gave up 1 base; unmatched junction bases: 12. In germline, CDR1 is SGHAT, CDR2 FQNNGV. The CDR3 sequence is 18 residues long. CDR3 in amino acids: CASSAAPSGRKNTGELFF. CDR3 nucleotides: TGTGCCAGCAGCGCCGCGCCTAGCGGGCGGAAGAACACCGGGGAGCTGTTTTTT.

The DNA of the CDR3 is TGTGCCAGCAGCGGCGGGGAAGGGGCTGGAAACACCATATATTTT. This gives the protein CASSGGEGAGNTIYF. This chain links TRBV9 with TRBJ1-3, with D possibly being TRBD1 (5 bases). V gave up 3 bases and J gave up 2 bases, with 12 bases separating them. The CDR3 totals 15 residues. Germline values: CDR1 SGDLS, CDR2 YYNGEE.

This clone was detected a few times. This chain connects TRBV3-1 (or the pseudogene TRBV3-2) to TRBJ1-2, with 11 positions matching TRBD1. V lost 4 bases, J lost 8 bases, and 6 bases stayed unmatched. This CDR3 region has 14 residues. Per the germline V gene, CDR1 is LGHDT and CDR2 is YNNKEL (reference sequence). CDR3 sequence: CASSRDRGTDGYTF. The CDR3 nucleotides are TGTGCCAGCAGCCGGGACAGGGGGACGGACGGCTACACCTTC.

The chain recombines TRBV7-3 with TRBJ2-1; tentative D call: TRBD2 (5 bases). V was shortened by 3 bases and J by 0 bases, with 18 bases between the two germline ends. Germline CDR1 is SGHTA and CDR2 is FQGTGA. The CDR3 loop spans 18 amino acids. CDR3 bases: TGTGCCAGCAGCTTTGGCGGAACGGGATTCGGCTCCTACAATGAGCAGTTCTTC. Protein: CASSFGGTGFGSYNEQFF. Full variable domain (remainder filled in from reference TRBV7-3 and TRBJ2-1): GAGVSQTPSNKVTEKGKYVELRCDPISGHTALYWYRQSLGQGPEFLIYFQGTGAADDSGLPNDRFFAVRPEGSVSTLKIQRTERGDSAVYLCASSFGGTGFGSYNEQFFGPGTRLTVL.

The chain combines TRBV28 with TRBJ1-2, with 8 positions matching TRBD1. Germline V gene sequence: CDR1 MDHEN, CDR2 SYDVKM. This CDR3 has 13 residues. V was pared by 4 bases and J by 3 bases, with 1 base of the junction left unmatched. The CDR3 sequence: CASSSGQDYGYTF. The CDR3 nucleotides are TGTGCCAGCAGTTCGGGACAGGACTATGGCTACACCTTC.

The CDR3 region is CASSKRGTEAFF. CDR3 nucleotides: TGTGCCAGTAGTAAAAGAGGCACTGAAGCTTTCTTT. This chain joins TRBV19 and TRBJ1-1, with D unclear. V shed 4 bases and J shed 4 bases, with 7 bases lying between them. This CDR3 spans 12 amino acids. Germline CDR1 LNHDA, CDR2 SQIVND (reference sequence). The variable domain in full, completed from reference TRBV19 and TRBJ1-1, reads DGGITQSPKYLFRKEGQNVTLSCEQNLNHDAMYWYRQDPGQGLRLIYYSQIVNDFQKGDIAEGYSVSREKKESFPLTVTSAQKNPTAFYLCASSKRGTEAFFGQGTRLTVV.

The table lists this clone with a few counts. The chain employs TRBV5-1 and TRBJ1-2; possible D gene TRBD1, 5 bases. Trimming pared 4 bases from V and 2 bases from J, leaving 9 bases between. The CDR3 consists of 13 residues. CDR1 is SGHRS, CDR2 YFSETQ, per germline. The CDR3 coding sequence is TGCGCCAGCAGCGCCACAGGAAACTATGGCTACACCTTC. Its translation is CASSATGNYGYTF. The whole variable domain, remainder taken from reference TRBV5-1 and TRBJ1-2, is KAGVTQTPRYLIKTRGQQVTLSCSPISGHRSVSWYQQTPGQGLQFLFEYFSETQRNKGNFPGRFSGRQFSNSRSEMNVSTLELGDSALYLCASSATGNYGYTFGSGTRLTVV.

V is TRBV20-1 and J is TRBJ1-1; D gene uncertain. V dropped 3 bases and J dropped 5 bases, with 25 bases sitting between them. Germline assignment: CDR1 DFQATT and CDR2 SNEGSKA (reference sequence). The CDR3 covers 17 residues. The CDR3, as DNA: TGCAGTGCTAGTATGGTCGGGTTCAGTCCGGTAAATACTGAAGCTTTCTTT. Translation: CSASMVGFSPVNTEAFF.

The chain employs TRBV7-6 and TRBJ1-2, with TRBD1 as a possible D gene (6 bases). The CDR3 is 16 amino acids. CDR1 is SGHVS, CDR2 FNYEAQ, per germline. Trimming took off 1 base at V and 8 bases at J, with 20 bases between the two ends. The CDR3 coding sequence is TGTGCCAGCAGCTTAGAGGGACCCAGGGGTATTGAGGGCTACACCTTC. Its protein product is CASSLEGPRGIEGYTF. The full variable domain, in which reference TRBV7-6 and TRBJ1-2 provide the parts outside the CDR3, is GAGVSQSPRYKVTKRGQDVALRCDPISGHVSLYWYRQALGQGPEFLTYFNYEAQQDKSGLPNDRFSAERPEGSISTLTIQRTEQRDSAMYRCASSLEGPRGIEGYTFGSGTRLTVV.

J is TRBJ2-3 and V is TRBV3-1 (or the pseudogene TRBV3-2); 9 nucleotides agree with TRBD2. The CDR3 runs to 17 residues. Germline CDR1 is LGHDT and CDR2 is YNNKEL (reference sequence). V lost 3 bases, J lost 1 base, and 8 bases stayed unmatched. The CDR3 DNA follows: TGTGCCAGCAGCCACAGCGCTAGCGGGATAGGCACAGATACGCAGTATTTT. It specifies CASSHSASGIGTDTQYF.

J is TRBJ2-1 and V is TRBV3-1 (or the pseudogene TRBV3-2), with D unclear. The CDR3 is 16 amino acids. Germline V gives CDR1 LGHDT, CDR2 YNNKEL (reference sequence). Trimming removed 1 base at V and 0 bases at J, with 10 bases between. The CDR3 coding sequence is TGTGCCAGCAGCCAAGCCGTACCGAGCTCCTACAATGAGCAGTTCTTC. Protein sequence: CASSQAVPSSYNEQFF.

The J gene is TRBJ2-3, the V gene TRBV10-3; 8 bases are shared with TRBD2. J gave up 0 bases and V 5 bases, and 10 bases lay outside the gene matches. The CDR3 sequence is 17 residues long. The germline V gene has CDR1 ENHRY and CDR2 SYGVKD. CDR3 sequence: CAISLSRGGRSTDTQYF. The CDR3 nucleotides read TGTGCCATCAGTCTCAGCCGCGGGGGGCGAAGCACAGATACGCAGTATTTT.

J is TRBJ2-3 and V is TRBV5-4; weak D call: TRBD2 (5 bases). The CDR3 consists of 15 residues. The V end was cut by 2 bases, the J end by 3 bases, with 13 bases between. Germline assignment: CDR1 SGHNT and CDR2 YYREEE (reference sequence). Here the CDR3 reads CASSFMEARTDTQYF. CDR3 in DNA: TGTGCCAGCAGCTTTATGGAGGCCAGAACAGATACGCAGTATTTT.

The chain links TRBV12-5 to TRBJ1-1; D gene uncertain. The CDR3 is 14 amino acids. From germline, CDR1 is LGHNT and CDR2 FRNRAP. V gave up 0 bases and J gave up 1 base, with 6 bases separating them. The CDR3 DNA is TGTGCTAGTGGTTTGGTACCCGGGAACACTGAAGCTTTCTTT. It translates to CASGLVPGNTEAFF.

This clone appeared once. V and J are TRBV6-2 or TRBV6-3 and TRBJ2-7, with 8 bases that match TRBD2. Germline values: CDR1 MNHEY, CDR2 SVGEGT. With 2 bases clipped from V and 5 bases from J, the junction kept 11 bases outside the gene matches. The CDR3 is made up of 16 amino acids. The chain's CDR3 is CASSYALAGLPNEQYF. The CDR3 region has the DNA TGTGCCAGCAGTTACGCGCTAGCGGGCCTGCCTAACGAGCAGTACTTC.

The rearrangement uses TRBV7-3 and TRBJ1-1; D unresolved. CDR1 is SGHTA, CDR2 FQGTGA, per germline. Trimming shortened V by 2 bases and J by 4 bases, and 11 bases separated the two germline ends. CDR3 length equals 14 residues. In nucleotides, the CDR3 is TGTGCCAGCAGCTTAGAGGGATGGGGCACTGAAGCTTTCTTT. As protein: CASSLEGWGTEAFF.

The chain combines TRBV4-3 with TRBJ2-6; D is undetermined. Germline V CDR1 and CDR2: LGHNA, YSLEER. V was cut by 6 bases and J by 1 base, with 10 bases left in between. The CDR3 is 15 residues long. The CDR3 DNA sequence: TGCGCCAGCAGGTACAAATTATCTGGGGCCAACGTCCTGACTTTC. This sequence encodes CASRYKLSGANVLTF.

The chain carries TRBV13 and TRBJ1-5; D unclear. Germline V gene lookup returns CDR1 PRHDT and CDR2 FYEKMQ (reference sequence). This CDR3 is 13 amino acids long. Between the trimmed V and J ends, which lost 3 bases and 4 bases, there was a span of 7 bases. The CDR3 nucleotides read TGTGCCAGCAGCTTCGGGAGGAATCAGCCCCAGCATTTT. Its translation: CASSFGRNQPQHF. Full variable domain (outside the CDR3, taken from reference TRBV13 and TRBJ1-5): AAGVIQSPRHLIKEKRETATLKCYPIPRHDTVYWYQQGPGQDPQFLISFYEKMQSDKGSIPDRFSAQQFSDYHSELNMSSLELGDSALYFCASSFGRNQPQHFGDGTRLSIL.

The chain employs TRBV11-2 and TRBJ2-4; maybe TRBD1 (5 bases). CDR1 is SGHAT, CDR2 FQNNGV, per germline. The ends were cut back, 3 bases at V and 7 bases at J, with 16 bases in the middle. The CDR3 has 15 residues. The DNA for the CDR3 is TGTGCCAGCAGCTTTGCTGCAGGGTTACCTAACATTCAGTACTTC. Translated: CASSFAAGLPNIQYF.

The genes are TRBV24-1 and TRBJ2-1; D is unresolved. V dropped 4 bases and J dropped 7 bases, with 16 bases sitting between them. Germline CDR1 reads KGHDR; CDR2 reads SFDVKD. CDR3 length: 15 residues. The CDR3 loop reads CATSDNRVSLNEQFF. The CDR3 DNA is TGTGCCACCAGTGACAACCGGGTATCACTTAATGAGCAGTTCTTC.

This chain links TRBV15 with TRBJ2-3; D might be TRBD1 (5 bases). CDR1 and CDR2 from the germline V gene are LNHNV and YYDKDF (reference sequence). V dropped 5 bases and J dropped 4 bases, with 19 bases sitting between them. This CDR3 spans 16 amino acids. CDR3 in amino acids: CATSGRRGGAADTQYF. CDR3 sequence (DNA): TGTGCCACCAGCGGTAGAAGGGGCGGCGCGGCAGATACGCAGTATTTT.